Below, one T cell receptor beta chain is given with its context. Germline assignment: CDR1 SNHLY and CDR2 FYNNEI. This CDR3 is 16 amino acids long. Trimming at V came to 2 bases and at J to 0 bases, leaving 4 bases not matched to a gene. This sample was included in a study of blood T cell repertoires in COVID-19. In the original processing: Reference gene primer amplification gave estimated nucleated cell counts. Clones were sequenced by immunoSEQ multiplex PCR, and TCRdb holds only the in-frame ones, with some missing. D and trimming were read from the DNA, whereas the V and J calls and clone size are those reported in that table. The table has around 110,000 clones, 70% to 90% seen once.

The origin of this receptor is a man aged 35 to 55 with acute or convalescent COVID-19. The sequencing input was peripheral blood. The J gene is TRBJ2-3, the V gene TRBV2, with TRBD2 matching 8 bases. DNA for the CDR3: TGTGCCAGCAGTGAACTCAGCGGGGGCAGCACAGATACGCAGTATTTT. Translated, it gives CASSELSGGSTDTQYF.